This TCR beta chain was recorded in a study of blood T cells in healthy people across ages. A second 7 to 11 cycle PCR used barcoded and J-beta primers. TCRdb reprocessed the 5' RACE reads via MiXCR and lists one record per CDR3 protein. The table shows around 790,000 distinct CDR3 sequences, with under 55% occurring only once. Trimming shortened V by 2 bases and J by 0 bases, and 13 bases separated the two germline ends. The CDR3 runs to 17 residues. Germline V gene data show CDR1 as SGHAT and CDR2 as FQNNGV. The table lists this clonotype with a few counts. The receptor comes from a man in his sixties in good health. This rearrangement joins TRBV11-2 to TRBJ1-4; D remains unclear. Material: blood. CDR3 in DNA: TGTGCCAGCAGCTTAACCCCCTACAGTACAACTAATGAAAAACTGTTTTTT. It specifies CASSLTPYSTTNEKLFF.